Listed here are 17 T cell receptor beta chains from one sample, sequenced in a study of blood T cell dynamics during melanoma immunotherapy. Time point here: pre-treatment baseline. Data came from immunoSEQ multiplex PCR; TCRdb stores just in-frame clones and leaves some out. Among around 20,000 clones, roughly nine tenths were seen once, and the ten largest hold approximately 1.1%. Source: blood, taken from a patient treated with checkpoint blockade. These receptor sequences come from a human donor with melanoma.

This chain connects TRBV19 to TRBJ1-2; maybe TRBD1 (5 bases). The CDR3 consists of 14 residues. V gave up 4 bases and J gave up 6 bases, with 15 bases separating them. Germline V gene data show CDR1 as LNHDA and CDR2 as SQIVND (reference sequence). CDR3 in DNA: TGTGCCAGTAGTAAGGTGGGGGTTGCACATGGCTACACCTTC. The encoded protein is CASSKVGVAHGYTF.

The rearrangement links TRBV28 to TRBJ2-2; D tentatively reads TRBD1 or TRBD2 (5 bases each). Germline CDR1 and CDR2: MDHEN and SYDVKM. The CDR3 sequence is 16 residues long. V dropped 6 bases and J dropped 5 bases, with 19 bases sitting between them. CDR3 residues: CASSPDPPRGTGELFF. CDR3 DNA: TGTGCCAGCAGCCCCGACCCCCCGAGGGGAACCGGGGAGCTGTTTTTT.

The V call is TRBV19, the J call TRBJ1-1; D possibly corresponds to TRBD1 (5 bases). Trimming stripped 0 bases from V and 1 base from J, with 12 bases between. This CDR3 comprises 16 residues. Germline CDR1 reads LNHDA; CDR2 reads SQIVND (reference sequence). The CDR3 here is CASSIDTVGGNTEAFF. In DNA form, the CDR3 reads TGTGCCAGTAGTATAGATACTGTGGGGGGGAACACTGAAGCTTTCTTT.

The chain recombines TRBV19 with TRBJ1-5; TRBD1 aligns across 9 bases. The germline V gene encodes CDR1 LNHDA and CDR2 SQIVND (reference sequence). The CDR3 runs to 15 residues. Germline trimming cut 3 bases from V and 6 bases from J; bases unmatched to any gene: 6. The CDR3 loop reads CASSILQGAGQPQHF. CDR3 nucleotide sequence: TGTGCCAGTAGTATTCTACAGGGGGCTGGTCAGCCCCAGCATTTT.

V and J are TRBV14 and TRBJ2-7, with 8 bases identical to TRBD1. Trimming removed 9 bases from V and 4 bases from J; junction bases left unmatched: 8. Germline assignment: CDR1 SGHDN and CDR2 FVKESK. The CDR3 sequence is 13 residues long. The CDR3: CASAQGAQYEQYF. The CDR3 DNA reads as TGTGCCAGTGCCCAGGGGGCGCAATACGAGCAGTACTTC.

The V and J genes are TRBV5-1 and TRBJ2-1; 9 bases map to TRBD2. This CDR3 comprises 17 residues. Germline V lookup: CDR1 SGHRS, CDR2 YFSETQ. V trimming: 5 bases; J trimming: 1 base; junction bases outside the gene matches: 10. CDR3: CASSMASGVLSYNEQFF. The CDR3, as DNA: TGCGCCAGCAGTATGGCTAGCGGGGTCCTTTCCTACAATGAGCAGTTCTTC.

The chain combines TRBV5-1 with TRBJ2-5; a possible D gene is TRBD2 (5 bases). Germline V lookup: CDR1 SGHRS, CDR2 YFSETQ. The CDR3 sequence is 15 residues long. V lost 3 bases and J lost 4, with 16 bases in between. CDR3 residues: CASSSWTPRGETQYF. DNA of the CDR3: TGCGCCAGCAGCTCCTGGACCCCCCGGGGAGAGACCCAGTACTTC.

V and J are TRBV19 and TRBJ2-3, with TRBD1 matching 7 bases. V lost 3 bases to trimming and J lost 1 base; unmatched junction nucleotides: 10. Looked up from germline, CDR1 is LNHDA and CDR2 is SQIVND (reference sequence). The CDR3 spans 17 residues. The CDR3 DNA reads TGTGCCAGTAGTATCATGAGACTGCAGGGGGGCACAGATACGCAGTATTTT. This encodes CASSIMRLQGGTDTQYF.

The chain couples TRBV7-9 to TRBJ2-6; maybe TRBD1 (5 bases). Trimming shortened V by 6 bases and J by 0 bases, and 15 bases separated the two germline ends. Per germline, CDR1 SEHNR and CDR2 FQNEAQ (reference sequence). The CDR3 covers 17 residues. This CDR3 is CASSRTSPHSGANVLTF. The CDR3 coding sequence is TGTGCCAGCAGTCGGACATCCCCACACTCTGGGGCCAACGTCCTGACTTTC. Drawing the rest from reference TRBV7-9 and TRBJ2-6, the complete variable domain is DTGVSQNPRHKITKRGQNVTFRCDPISEHNRLYWYRQTLGQGPEFLTYFQNEAQLEKSRLLSDRFSAERPKGSFSTLEIQRTEQGDSAMYLCASSRTSPHSGANVLTFGAGSRLTVL.

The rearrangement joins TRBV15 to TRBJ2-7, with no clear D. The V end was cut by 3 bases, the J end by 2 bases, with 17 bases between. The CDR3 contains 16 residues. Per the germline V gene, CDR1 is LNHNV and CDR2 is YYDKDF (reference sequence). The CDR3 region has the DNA TGTGCCACCAGCAGCGTACCCTTGGGCGTCACCTACGAGCAGTACTTC. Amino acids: CATSSVPLGVTYEQYF.

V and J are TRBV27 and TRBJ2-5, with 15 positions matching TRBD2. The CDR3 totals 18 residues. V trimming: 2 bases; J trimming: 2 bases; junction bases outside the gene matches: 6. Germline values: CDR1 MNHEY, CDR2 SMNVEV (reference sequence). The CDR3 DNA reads TGTGCCAGCAGTTTACAGGGACTAGCGGGAGGTGGGCAAGAGACCCAGTACTTC. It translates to CASSLQGLAGGGQETQYF.

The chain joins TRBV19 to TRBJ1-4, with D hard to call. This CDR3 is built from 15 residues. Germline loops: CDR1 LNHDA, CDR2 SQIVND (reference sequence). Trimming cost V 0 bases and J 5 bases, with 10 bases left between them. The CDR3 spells CASSIEHGVNEKLFF. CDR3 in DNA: TGTGCCAGTAGTATAGAGCATGGGGTCAATGAAAAACTGTTTTTT.

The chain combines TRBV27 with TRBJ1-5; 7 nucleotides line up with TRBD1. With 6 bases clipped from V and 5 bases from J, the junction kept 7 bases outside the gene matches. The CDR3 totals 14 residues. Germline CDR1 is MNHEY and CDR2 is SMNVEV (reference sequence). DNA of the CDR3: TGTGCCAGCAGCCGGACAGGTTGGTATCAGCCCCAGCATTTT. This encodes CASSRTGWYQPQHF.

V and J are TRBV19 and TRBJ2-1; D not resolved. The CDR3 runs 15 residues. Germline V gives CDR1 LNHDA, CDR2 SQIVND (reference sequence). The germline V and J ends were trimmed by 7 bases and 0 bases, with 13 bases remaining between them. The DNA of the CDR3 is TGTGCCAGTACTCAACCCCAGAGCTCCTACAATGAGCAGTTCTTC. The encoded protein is CASTQPQSSYNEQFF.

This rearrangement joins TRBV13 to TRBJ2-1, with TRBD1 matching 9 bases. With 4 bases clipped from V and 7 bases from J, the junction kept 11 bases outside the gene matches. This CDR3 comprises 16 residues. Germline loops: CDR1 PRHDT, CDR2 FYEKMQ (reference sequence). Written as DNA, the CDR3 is TGTGCCAGCAGCTCCGGGACAGGGTGGGTAGGGAATGAGCAGTTCTTC. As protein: CASSSGTGWVGNEQFF.

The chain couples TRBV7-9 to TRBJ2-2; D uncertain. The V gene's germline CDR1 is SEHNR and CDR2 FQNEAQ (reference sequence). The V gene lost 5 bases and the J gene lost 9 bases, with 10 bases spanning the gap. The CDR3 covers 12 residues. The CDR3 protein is CASSPISRELFF. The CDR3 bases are TGTGCCAGCAGCCCTATTTCCCGGGAGCTGTTTTTT.

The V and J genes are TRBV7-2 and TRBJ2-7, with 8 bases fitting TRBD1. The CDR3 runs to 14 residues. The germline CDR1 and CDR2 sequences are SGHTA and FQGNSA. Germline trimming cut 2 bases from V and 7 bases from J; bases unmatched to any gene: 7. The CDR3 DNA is TGTGCCAGCAGCTTAATGGGACAGGATGAGGAGCAGTACTTC. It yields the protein CASSLMGQDEEQYF.